The rows below give T cell receptor beta chains drawn from one sample of a study of regulatory T cells in long-lasting Graves disease. In TCRdb, the multiplex PCR reads were re-called with MiXCR into one record per CDR3 protein. The data show 350,000 to 450,000 distinct CDR3 sequences, around 20% seen once. Sequences were derived from peripheral blood mononuclear cells (PBMCs), sampled when the disease was refractory, from a patient treated with antithyroid drugs. These receptors were collected from a female donor with Graves disease. Each CDR3 is given with its conserved first and last residue. Fields, in order: CDR3 protein, D gene, V gene. D genes are given only for firm matches.

CDR3aa: CASSRDVGGIGGYTF
d_gene: -
v_gene: TRBV6-2/TRBV6-3

CDR3aa: CAIQGGGNTIYF
d_gene: TRBD1
v_gene: TRBV10-3

CDR3aa: CASSLAAGTSGRYEQYF
d_gene: TRBD2
v_gene: TRBV11-2

CDR3aa: CSARDLGAWDEQYF
d_gene: -
v_gene: TRBV20-1

CDR3aa: CASSQDYLGTGKSGTEAFF
d_gene: TRBD1
v_gene: TRBV3-1

CDR3aa: CASIPAQNVATCNQPQHF
d_gene: -
v_gene: TRBV5-1

CDR3aa: CASSSRSAQNTEAFF
d_gene: -
v_gene: TRBV7-9

CDR3aa: CASSSRYGDYYEQYF
d_gene: TRBD2
v_gene: TRBV13

CDR3aa: CSASNPGTGVGELFF
d_gene: TRBD1
v_gene: TRBV29-1

CDR3aa: CASSSGTVYSNQPQHF
d_gene: TRBD1
v_gene: TRBV7-8

CDR3aa: CAWSPQDRTVYGYTF
d_gene: -
v_gene: TRBV30

CDR3aa: CASSQVTGRGAFF
d_gene: -
v_gene: TRBV14

CDR3aa: CASSQDPAGGAKNIQYF
d_gene: TRBD1
v_gene: TRBV4-2

CDR3aa: CSVGSGRARGEQYF
d_gene: TRBD2
v_gene: TRBV29-1

CDR3aa: CSANPPRQANEKLFF
d_gene: -
v_gene: TRBV20-1

CDR3aa: CASSPSLGLETQYF
d_gene: -
v_gene: TRBV7-2

CDR3aa: CSVGRGSYNEQFF
d_gene: -
v_gene: TRBV29-1

CDR3aa: CASSTFPGLAYQETQYF
d_gene: TRBD2
v_gene: TRBV14

CDR3aa: CACRQGGLLNTEAFF
d_gene: TRBD1
v_gene: TRBV2

CDR3aa: CASSLSGTTPGEQYF
d_gene: TRBD2
v_gene: TRBV11-3

CDR3aa: CASSIRSQAGQYYGYTF
d_gene: TRBD1
v_gene: TRBV19

CDR3aa: CSASKVVAETQYF
d_gene: -
v_gene: TRBV20-1

CDR3aa: CASSEEGRAAEQYF
d_gene: -
v_gene: TRBV6-1

CDR3aa: CASSFHRYEQYF
d_gene: -
v_gene: TRBV12-3/TRBV12-4

CDR3aa: CSASPLIGDRPYEQYF
d_gene: -
v_gene: TRBV20-1

CDR3aa: CTSGWARRETQYF
d_gene: -
v_gene: TRBV19

CDR3aa: CASSSQGYIQYF
d_gene: TRBD1
v_gene: TRBV5-1

CDR3aa: CASSFTLTGSYEQYF
d_gene: TRBD1
v_gene: TRBV7-2

CDR3aa: CASSLGPIIYEQYF
d_gene: -
v_gene: TRBV7-6

CDR3aa: CASGSLGLGNQPQHF
d_gene: -
v_gene: TRBV11-2

CDR3aa: CASSLFNSNQPQHF
d_gene: -
v_gene: TRBV5-6

CDR3aa: CASRRTSSYNEQFF
d_gene: TRBD2
v_gene: TRBV7-2

CDR3aa: CASSQIPNRGYQETQYF
d_gene: TRBD1
v_gene: TRBV2

CDR3aa: CASSGTGNHGYTF
d_gene: -
v_gene: TRBV11-3

CDR3aa: CASSLGLTGELFF
d_gene: -
v_gene: TRBV11-2

CDR3aa: CASSYNTGGFYEQYF
d_gene: -
v_gene: TRBV6-2/TRBV6-3

CDR3aa: CASSPRTGSQPQHF
d_gene: TRBD1
v_gene: TRBV27

CDR3aa: CASSLGTDSNQPQHF
d_gene: -
v_gene: TRBV5-1

CDR3aa: CASSIAGSNQPQHF
d_gene: -
v_gene: TRBV12-3/TRBV12-4

CDR3aa: CSARESSNQPQHF
d_gene: -
v_gene: TRBV20-1

CDR3aa: CASSLSQGQYNEQFF
d_gene: TRBD1
v_gene: TRBV7-2